One and the same sample provided the 4 T cell receptor beta chains below, sequenced in a study of radiotherapy plus CTLA-4 blockade in lung cancer. Profiled with immunoSEQ multiplex PCR; TCRdb holds only in-frame clones, not every one. Found here are more than 90,000 clones, roughly 86% of them singletons; the top ten hold less than 4%. The material sequenced was peripheral blood, taken from a patient treated with radiotherapy plus ipilimumab. These receptors were taken from a human donor with non-small cell lung cancer that progressed on radiotherapy plus ipilimumab. Some clones in this sample may be carry-over from other donors' samples.

The chain uses TRBV25-1 and TRBJ2-5; TRBD1 matches 8 bases. V lost 3 bases and J lost 4; bases outside the gene matches: 10. CDR3 length: 16 residues. The germline CDR1 and CDR2 sequences are MGHDK and SYGVNS. CDR3 protein: CASSEAGTGLGETQYF. Written as DNA, the CDR3 is TGTGCCAGCAGTGAGGCGGGGACAGGCCTAGGAGAGACCCAGTACTTC.

The chain recombines TRBV5-6 with TRBJ2-1; tentatively, D is TRBD1 or TRBD2 (5 bases each). Trimming left V 4 bases short and J 3 bases short, with 11 bases between. Germline V CDR1 and CDR2: SGHDT, YYEEEE. This CDR3 region has 14 residues. The CDR3, as DNA: TGTGCCAGCAGCCCCCCGGGGCGCTACAATGAGCAGTTCTTC. Protein: CASSPPGRYNEQFF. The variable domain in full, with the rest retrieved from reference TRBV5-6 and TRBJ2-1, is DAGVTQSPTHLIKTRGQQVTLRCSPKSGHDTVSWYQQALGQGPQFIFQYYEEEERQRGNFPDRFSGHQFPNYSSELNVNALLLGDSALYLCASSPPGRYNEQFFGPGTRLTVL.

The chain uses TRBV25-1 and TRBJ2-7; 12 bases map to TRBD1. The CDR3 spans 15 residues. Germline V CDR1 and CDR2: MGHDK, SYGVNS. The trim removed 1 base at V and 5 bases at J, leaving 3 bases unmatched. The CDR3 nucleotides are TGTGCCAGCAGTGAATCCGGGACAGGGGGCCACGAGCAGTACTTC. It encodes CASSESGTGGHEQYF.

The chain uses TRBV2 and TRBJ2-7; possibly TRBD2 for D (5 bases). Germline-derived CDR1 and CDR2 are SNHLY and FYNNEI. This CDR3 is 14 amino acids long. Trimming cost V 7 bases and J 5 bases, with 18 bases left between them. The CDR3 nucleotides are TGTGCCAGCACTCCGAGTCTAGCCCGGGACGAGCAGTACTTC. It yields the protein CASTPSLARDEQYF.